A single sample is the source of the 15 T cell receptor beta chains below, sequenced in a study of CD8+ T cells in alopecia areata. The treatment denotes: oral pan-JAK inhibitor, 5-10 mg twice daily. Extraction and reverse transcription of RNA yielded cDNA as the sequencing template. Some clones are missing from TCRdb's copy, which holds only in-frame ones; the method was immunoSEQ multiplex PCR. The sample lists 200,000 or so clones; over 45% were seen once. Sequenced here: CD4+ T cells sorted from blood, sampled at week 24, from a patient treated with tofacitinib. The receptors stem from a human donor with alopecia areata.

The V gene is TRBV5-6, the J gene TRBJ1-1, with D perhaps TRBD1 (6 bases). The V and J ends lost 4 bases and 1 base respectively, with 11 bases between them. The CDR3 extends over 14 amino acids. Per germline, CDR1 SGHDT and CDR2 YYEEEE. In nucleotides, the CDR3 is TGTGCCAGCAGCGTGGGGGCCAGGAACACTGAAGCTTTCTTT. It translates to CASSVGARNTEAFF.

The V and J genes are TRBV9 and TRBJ2-7; the D is unclear. Trimming shortened V by 1 base and J by 2 bases, and 10 bases separated the two germline ends. There are 14 residues in the CDR3. The germline CDR1 and CDR2 sequences are SGDLS and YYNGEE. CDR3 coding DNA: TGTGCCAGCAGCGTATGGCAGGACCCCTACGAGCAGTACTTC. It translates to CASSVWQDPYEQYF.

The DNA for the CDR3 is TGTGCCAGCAGTCCAACCGACAGGGGGCACGGCTACACCTTC. Encoded protein: CASSPTDRGHGYTF. The gene calls are TRBV27 and TRBJ1-2; 10 bases fit TRBD1. There are 14 residues in the CDR3. V lost 5 bases and J lost 8; bases outside the gene matches: 8. CDR1 is MNHEY and CDR2 is SMNVEV in the germline V gene (reference sequence).

V is TRBV30 and J is TRBJ1-3; D unresolved. Germline V gene sequence: CDR1 GTSNPN, CDR2 SVGIG (reference sequence). Trimming removed 0 bases from V and 0 bases from J, with 6 bases in between. The CDR3 runs 14 residues. In DNA, the CDR3 is TGTGCCTGGAGTGTAAGTTCCTCTGGAAACACCATATATTTT. Its translation: CAWSVSSSGNTIYF.

This sequence joins TRBV7-2 and TRBJ2-7; the D gene is possibly TRBD2 (6 bases). Per the germline V gene, CDR1 is SGHTA and CDR2 is FQGNSA. The CDR3 runs to 13 residues. With 5 bases removed from V and 5 bases from J, the gap between germline ends came to 13 bases. The CDR3 DNA reads TGTGCCAGCAGCCTGACTAGTCGAGACGAGCAGTACTTC. It yields the protein CASSLTSRDEQYF.

This clone appeared a few times. The chain joins TRBV5-6 to TRBJ2-5; TRBD2 matches at 11 bases. Per the germline V gene, CDR1 is SGHDT and CDR2 is YYEEEE. Unmatched junction bases numbered 2, after V lost 4 bases and J lost 3 bases. This CDR3 is built from 14 residues. CDR3 nucleotides: TGTGCCAGCAGCGGGGGACTAGCGGAAGAGACCCAGTACTTC. Protein sequence: CASSGGLAEETQYF. The variable domain in full, with the rest retrieved from reference TRBV5-6 and TRBJ2-5, is DAGVTQSPTHLIKTRGQQVTLRCSPKSGHDTVSWYQQALGQGPQFIFQYYEEEERQRGNFPDRFSGHQFPNYSSELNVNALLLGDSALYLCASSGGLAEETQYFGPGTRLLVL.

As to this clone: At one boundary the junction diverges from the germline segment, which might be a read error. The V call is TRBV23-1, the J call TRBJ2-5; tentative D call: TRBD1 (5 bases). TRBV23-1 is identified as an open reading frame with a role that is uncertain. CDR3 length: 14 residues. CDR3 sequence (DNA): TGCGCCAGCAGCCAATCGGACACCCAAGAGACCCAGTACTTC. This encodes CASSQSDTQETQYF.

V is TRBV15 and J is TRBJ2-5; 9 bases fit TRBD1. CDR3 length equals 14 residues. From germline, CDR1 is LNHNV and CDR2 YYDKDF (reference sequence). V lost 1 base and J lost 3; bases outside the gene matches: 0. This chain's CDR3 is CATSRGDREETQYF. The CDR3, as DNA: TGTGCCACCAGCAGAGGGGACAGGGAAGAGACCCAGTACTTC.

The chain couples TRBV30 to TRBJ2-5; D unresolved. TRBJ2-7 matches the DNA end more closely, so the J call is doubtful. The CDR3 loop spans 11 amino acids. CDR1 and CDR2 (germline): GTSNPN, SVGIG (reference sequence). In nucleotides, the CDR3 is TGTGCCTGGGGTTCCTCCTACGAGCAGTACTTC. Its translation is CAWGSSYEQYF.

This clone has just one count. V usage is TRBV7-9 and J usage is TRBJ2-1; the D gene is possibly TRBD1 (6 bases). Germline CDR1 SEHNR, CDR2 FQNEAQ (reference sequence). The CDR3 is 15 residues long. V lost 6 bases to trimming and J lost 10 bases, with 22 bases between them. CDR3 in amino acids: CASSFEPGASSEQFF. In DNA, the CDR3 is TGTGCCAGCAGTTTCGAGCCAGGGGCAAGTTCCGAGCAGTTCTTC. Supplemented by reference TRBV7-9 and TRBJ2-1, the full variable domain reads DTGVSQNPRHKITKRGQNVTFRCDPISEHNRLYWYRQTLGQGPEFLTYFQNEAQLEKSRLLSDRFSAERPKGSFSTLEIQRTEQGDSAMYLCASSFEPGASSEQFFGPGTRLTVL.

This rearrangement joins TRBV7-3 to TRBJ2-1; the match to TRBD2 covers 7 bases. Unmatched junction bases numbered 12, after V lost 5 bases and J lost 11 bases. The CDR3 has 14 residues. Germline CDR1 and CDR2: SGHTA and FQGTGA. The CDR3 coding sequence is TGTGCCAGCAGCCAAACGGGACTACTAAATCAGCAGTTCTTC. Its translation is CASSQTGLLNQQFF. The whole variable domain, filled in from reference TRBV7-3 and TRBJ2-1, reads GAGVSQTPSNKVTEKGKYVELRCDPISGHTALYWYRQSLGQGPEFLIYFQGTGAADDSGLPNDRFFAVRPEGSVSTLKIQRTERGDSAVYLCASSQTGLLNQQFFGPGTRLTVL.

This clone was detected once. The chain has TRBV6-5 and TRBJ2-1; 10 bases map to TRBD1. The CDR3 loop spans 16 amino acids. Germline V gene data show CDR1 as MNHEY and CDR2 as SVGAGI. Trimming at V came to 6 bases and at J to 3 bases, leaving 8 bases not matched to a gene. CDR3 nucleotide sequence: TGTGCCAGCAGGTACAACCGGGACAGGGGCTACAATGAGCAGTTCTTC. It yields the protein CASRYNRDRGYNEQFF.

This clone has just one count. This chain connects TRBV27 to TRBJ1-1, with D uncertain. The CDR3 covers 16 residues. Germline V gene lookup returns CDR1 MNHEY and CDR2 SMNVEV (reference sequence). The V gene lost 5 bases and the J gene lost 11 bases, with 27 bases spanning the gap. The CDR3 DNA follows: TGTGCCAGCAGTCCTTACCGACGTAGTCGAGGGTTGGCGGCTTTCTTT. Its translation: CASSPYRRSRGLAAFF.

This clone was counted many times. The chain carries TRBV5-6 and TRBJ2-1; TRBD1 agrees at 7 bases. With 0 bases clipped from V and 5 bases from J, the junction kept 8 bases outside the gene matches. Looked up from germline, CDR1 is SGHDT and CDR2 is YYEEEE. The CDR3 has 16 amino acids. The chain's CDR3 is CASSLDGRGSDNEQFF. In DNA, the CDR3 is TGTGCCAGCAGCTTGGATGGCAGGGGGAGTGACAATGAGCAGTTCTTC.

The rearrangement links TRBV6-6 to TRBJ1-1, with TRBD1 identical over 8 bases. CDR1 and CDR2 (germline): MNHNY, SVGAGI (reference sequence). V was pared by 10 bases and J by 8 bases, with 12 bases of the junction left unmatched. CDR3 length: 13 residues. This CDR3 reads CATLVPGQEEAFF. As DNA, the CDR3 is TGTGCCACCCTTGTGCCGGGACAGGAGGAAGCTTTCTTT.